This T cell receptor (beta chain) was documented in a study of cytomegalovirus exposure and HLA in healthy donors. Points from the study as a whole: In an earlier analysis, in under 700 donors, most V segments appeared productive either ~87% or ~30% of the time. Several of the most significant clusters appeared linked to common viral pathogens, based on a later analysis.

The PCR had 60 Vbeta and 13 Jbeta primers. The table came from immunoSEQ multiplex PCR; TCRdb's copy has only in-frame clones and leaves some out. The table has about 72,000 clones, roughly four fifths seen once. As concerns this clone: The antigen is unknown.

CDR3 length equals 16 residues. Trimming stripped 2 bases from V and 2 bases from J, with 14 bases between. Looked up from germline, CDR1 is SGHVS and CDR2 is FQNEAQ. The sample taken for sequencing was PBMCs. This receptor was taken from a man between 18 and 29 years old in good health and CMV-seronegative. The chain is built from TRBV7-8 and TRBJ2-3; maybe TRBD1 (5 bases). In DNA form, the CDR3 reads TGTGCCAGCAGCTTAATTTCGACAGTTAACACAGATACGCAGTATTTT. Translating it yields CASSLISTVNTDTQYF.